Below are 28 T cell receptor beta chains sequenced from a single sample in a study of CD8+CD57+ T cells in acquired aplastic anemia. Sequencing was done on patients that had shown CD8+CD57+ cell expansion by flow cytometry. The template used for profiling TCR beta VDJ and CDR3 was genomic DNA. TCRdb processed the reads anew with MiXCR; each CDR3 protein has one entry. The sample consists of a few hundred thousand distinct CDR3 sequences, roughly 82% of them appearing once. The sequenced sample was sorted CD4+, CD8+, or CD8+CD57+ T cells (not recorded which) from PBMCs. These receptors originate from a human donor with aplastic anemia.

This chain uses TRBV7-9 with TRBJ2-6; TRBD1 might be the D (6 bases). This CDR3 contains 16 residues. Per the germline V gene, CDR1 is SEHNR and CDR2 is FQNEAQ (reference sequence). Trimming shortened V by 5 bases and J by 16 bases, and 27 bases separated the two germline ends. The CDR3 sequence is CASSRGRNSTDTQLTF. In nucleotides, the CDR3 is TGTGCCAGCAGCAGGGGGAGAAACAGCACAGATACGCAGCTGACTTTC. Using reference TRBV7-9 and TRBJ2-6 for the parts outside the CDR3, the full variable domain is DTGVSQNPRHKITKRGQNVTFRCDPISEHNRLYWYRQTLGQGPEFLTYFQNEAQLEKSRLLSDRFSAERPKGSFSTLEIQRTEQGDSAMYLCASSRGRNSTDTQLTFGAGSRLTVL.

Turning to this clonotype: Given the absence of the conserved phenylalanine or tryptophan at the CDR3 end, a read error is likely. The CDR3: CASSLGGGEMLFV. CDR3 coding DNA: TGTGCCAGCAGCTTAGGAGGCGGGGAGATGCTGTTTGTT. The chain couples TRBV7-9 to TRBJ2-3, with D possibly matching TRBD2 (6 bases). The J call is uncertain, as TRBJ2-2 better fits the DNA end. The CDR3 consists of 13 residues. Per the germline V gene, CDR1 is SEHNR and CDR2 is FQNEAQ (reference sequence).

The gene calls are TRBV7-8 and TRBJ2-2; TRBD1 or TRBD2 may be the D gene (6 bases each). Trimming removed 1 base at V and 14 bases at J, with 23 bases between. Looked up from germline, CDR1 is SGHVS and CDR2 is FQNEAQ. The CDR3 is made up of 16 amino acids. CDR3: CASSLVGGFNTQYLFF. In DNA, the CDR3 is TGTGCCAGCAGCTTAGTGGGGGGCTTCAACACCCAGTATCTGTTTTTT.

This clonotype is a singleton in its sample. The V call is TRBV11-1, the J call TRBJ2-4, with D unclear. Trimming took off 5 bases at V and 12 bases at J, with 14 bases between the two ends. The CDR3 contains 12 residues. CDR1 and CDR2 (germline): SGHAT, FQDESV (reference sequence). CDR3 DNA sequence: TGTGCCAGCAGCCATCCCTATAGCCATCAGTACTTC. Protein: CASSHPYSHQYF.

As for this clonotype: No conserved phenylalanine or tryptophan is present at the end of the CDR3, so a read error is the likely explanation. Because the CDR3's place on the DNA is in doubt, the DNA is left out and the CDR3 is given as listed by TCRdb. CDR3 region: CASGVGGTTPSY. The chain recombines TRBV7-9 with TRBJ2-4; the table's D call, TRBD1, has no DNA check behind it. Both ends counted, the CDR3 spans 12 residues. Germline lookup yields CDR1 SEHNR and CDR2 FQNEAQ (reference sequence).

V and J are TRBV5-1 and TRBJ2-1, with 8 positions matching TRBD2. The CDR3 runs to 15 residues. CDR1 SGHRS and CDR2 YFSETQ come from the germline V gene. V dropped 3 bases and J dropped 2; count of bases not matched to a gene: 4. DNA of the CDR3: TGCGCCAGCAGCTCAACTAGCGGAGCCTACAATGAGCAGTTCTTC. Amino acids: CASSSTSGAYNEQFF.

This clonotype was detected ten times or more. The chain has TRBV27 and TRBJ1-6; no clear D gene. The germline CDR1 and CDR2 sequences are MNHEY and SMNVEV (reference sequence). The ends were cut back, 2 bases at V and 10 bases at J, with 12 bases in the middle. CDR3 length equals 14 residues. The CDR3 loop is CASSLMGITSPLHF. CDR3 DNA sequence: TGTGCCAGCAGTTTAATGGGTATAACGTCACCCCTCCACTTT.

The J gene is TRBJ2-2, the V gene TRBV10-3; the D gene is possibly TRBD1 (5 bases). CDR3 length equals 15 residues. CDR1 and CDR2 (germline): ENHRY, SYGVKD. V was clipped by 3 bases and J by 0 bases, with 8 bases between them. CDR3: CAISDGRANTGELFF. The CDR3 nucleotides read TGTGCCATCAGTGATGGCAGGGCGAACACCGGGGAGCTGTTTTTT.

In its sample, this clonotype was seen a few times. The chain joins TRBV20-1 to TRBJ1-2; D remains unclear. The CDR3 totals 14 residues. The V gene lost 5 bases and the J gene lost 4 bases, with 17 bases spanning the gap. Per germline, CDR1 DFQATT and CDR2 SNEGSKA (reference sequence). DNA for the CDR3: TGCAGTGCTGGGGAGGAGGGAGCGATCTATGGCTACACCTTC. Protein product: CSAGEEGAIYGYTF.

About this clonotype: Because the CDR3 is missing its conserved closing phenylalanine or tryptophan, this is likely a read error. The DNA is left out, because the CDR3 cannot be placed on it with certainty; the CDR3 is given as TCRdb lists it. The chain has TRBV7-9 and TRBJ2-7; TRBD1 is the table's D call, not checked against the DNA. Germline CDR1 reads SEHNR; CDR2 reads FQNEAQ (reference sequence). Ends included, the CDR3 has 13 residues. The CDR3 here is CASSPVDGIEDTQ.

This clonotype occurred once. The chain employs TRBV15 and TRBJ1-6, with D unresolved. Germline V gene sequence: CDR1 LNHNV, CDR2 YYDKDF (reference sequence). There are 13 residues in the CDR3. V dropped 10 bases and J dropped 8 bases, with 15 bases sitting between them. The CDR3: CASSQRADSPLHF. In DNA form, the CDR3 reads TGTGCCAGCAGTCAAAGGGCGGATTCACCCCTCCACTTT.

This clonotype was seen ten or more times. The CDR3 is CASSQAGGVYGYTF. As DNA, the CDR3 is TGTGCCAGCAGCCAGGCAGGGGGCGTCTATGGCTACACCTTC. The chain uses TRBV3-1 and TRBJ1-2, with 8 bases lining up with TRBD1. The CDR3 contains 14 residues. CDR1 and CDR2 from the germline V gene are LGHDT and YNNKEL (reference sequence). With V trimmed by 3 bases and J by 4 bases, 4 bases remained unmatched.

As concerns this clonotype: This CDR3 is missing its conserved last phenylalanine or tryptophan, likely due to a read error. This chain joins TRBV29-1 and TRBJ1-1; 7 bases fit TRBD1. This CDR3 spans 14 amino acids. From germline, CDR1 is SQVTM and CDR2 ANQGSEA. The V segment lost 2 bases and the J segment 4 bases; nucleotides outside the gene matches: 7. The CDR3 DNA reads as TGCAGCGTTGAAATAGGGGGCGTGGGCACTGAAGCTTTCTCT. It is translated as CSVEIGGVGTEAFS.

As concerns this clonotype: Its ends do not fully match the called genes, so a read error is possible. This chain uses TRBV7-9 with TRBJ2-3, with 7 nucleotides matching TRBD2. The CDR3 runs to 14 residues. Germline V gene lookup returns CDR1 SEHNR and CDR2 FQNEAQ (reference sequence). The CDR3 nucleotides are TGTGCCAGCAGCTTAGCAAGAAGCGGGGATACGGATGATTTT. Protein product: CASSLARSGDTDDF. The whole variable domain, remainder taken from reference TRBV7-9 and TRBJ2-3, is DTGVSQNPRHKITKRGQNVTFRCDPISEHNRLYWYRQTLGQGPEFLTYFQNEAQLEKSRLLSDRFSAERPKGSFSTLEIQRTEQGDSAMYLCASSLARSGDTDDFGPGTRLTVL.

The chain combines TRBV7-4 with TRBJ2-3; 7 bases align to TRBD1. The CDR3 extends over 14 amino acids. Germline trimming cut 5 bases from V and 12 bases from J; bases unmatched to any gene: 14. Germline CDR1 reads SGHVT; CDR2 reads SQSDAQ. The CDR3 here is CASSPSGQAEAQYF. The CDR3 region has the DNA TGTGCCAGCAGCCCCTCAGGACAGGCCGAAGCTCAGTATTTT.

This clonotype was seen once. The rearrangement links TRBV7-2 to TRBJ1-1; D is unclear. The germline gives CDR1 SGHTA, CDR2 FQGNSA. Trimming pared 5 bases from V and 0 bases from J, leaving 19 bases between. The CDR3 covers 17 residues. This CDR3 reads CASSLKLSTYVNTEAFF. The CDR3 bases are TGTGCCAGCAGCCTAAAGCTGAGTACCTATGTGAACACTGAAGCTTTCTTT. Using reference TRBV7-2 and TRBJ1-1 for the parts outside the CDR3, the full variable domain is GAGVSQSPSNKVTEKGKDVELRCDPISGHTALYWYRQSLGQGLEFLIYFQGNSAPDKSGLPSDRFSAERTGGSVSTLTIQRTQQEDSAVYLCASSLKLSTYVNTEAFFGQGTRLTVV.

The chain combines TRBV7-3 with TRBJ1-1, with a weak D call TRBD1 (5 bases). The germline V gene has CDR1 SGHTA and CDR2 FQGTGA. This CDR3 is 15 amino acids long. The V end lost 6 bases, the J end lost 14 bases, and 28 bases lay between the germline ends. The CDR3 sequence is CASSLDRTLYPDDFF. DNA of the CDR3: TGTGCCAGCAGTTTAGATCGGACACTTTACCCCGACGACTTCTTT.

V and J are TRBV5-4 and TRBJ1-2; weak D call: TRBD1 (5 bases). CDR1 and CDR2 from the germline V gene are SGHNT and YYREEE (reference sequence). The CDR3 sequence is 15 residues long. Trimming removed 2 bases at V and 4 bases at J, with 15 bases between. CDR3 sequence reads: CASSFTSDSIYGYTF. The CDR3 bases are TGTGCCAGCAGCTTTACTAGCGACAGCATCTATGGCTACACCTTC.

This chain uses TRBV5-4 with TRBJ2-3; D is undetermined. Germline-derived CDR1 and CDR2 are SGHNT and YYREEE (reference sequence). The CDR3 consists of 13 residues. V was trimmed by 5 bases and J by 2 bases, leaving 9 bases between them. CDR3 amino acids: CASSSGNTDTQYF. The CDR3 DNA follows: TGTGCCAGCAGTTCAGGAAACACAGATACGCAGTATTTT. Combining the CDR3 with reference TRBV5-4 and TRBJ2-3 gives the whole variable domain ETGVTQSPTHLIKTRGQQVTLRCSSQSGHNTVSWYQQALGQGPQFIFQYYREEENGRGNFPPRFSGLQFPNYSSELNVNALELDDSALYLCASSSGNTDTQYFGPGTRLTVL.

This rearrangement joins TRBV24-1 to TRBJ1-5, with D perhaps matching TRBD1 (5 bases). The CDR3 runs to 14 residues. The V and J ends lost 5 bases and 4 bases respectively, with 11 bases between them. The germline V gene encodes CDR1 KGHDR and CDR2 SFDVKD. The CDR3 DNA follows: TGTGCCACCAGTGTTGGGGGATCGAATCAGCCCCAGCATTTT. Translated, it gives CATSVGGSNQPQHF.

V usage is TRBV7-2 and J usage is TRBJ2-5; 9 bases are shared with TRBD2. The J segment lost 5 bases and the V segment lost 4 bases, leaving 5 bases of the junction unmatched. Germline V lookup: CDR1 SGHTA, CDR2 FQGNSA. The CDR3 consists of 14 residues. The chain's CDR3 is CASSWGLAWETQYF. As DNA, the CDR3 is TGTGCCAGCAGCTGGGGACTAGCTTGGGAGACCCAGTACTTC.

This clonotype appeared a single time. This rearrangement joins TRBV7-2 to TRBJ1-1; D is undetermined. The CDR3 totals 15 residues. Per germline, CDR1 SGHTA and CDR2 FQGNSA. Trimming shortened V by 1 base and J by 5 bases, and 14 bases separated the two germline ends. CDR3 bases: TGTGCCAGCAGCTTAGATCCAGAAGGGAAAACTGAAGCTTTCTTT. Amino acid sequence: CASSLDPEGKTEAFF. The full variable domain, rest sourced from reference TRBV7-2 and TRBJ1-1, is GAGVSQSPSNKVTEKGKDVELRCDPISGHTALYWYRQSLGQGLEFLIYFQGNSAPDKSGLPSDRFSAERTGGSVSTLTIQRTQQEDSAVYLCASSLDPEGKTEAFFGQGTRLTVV.

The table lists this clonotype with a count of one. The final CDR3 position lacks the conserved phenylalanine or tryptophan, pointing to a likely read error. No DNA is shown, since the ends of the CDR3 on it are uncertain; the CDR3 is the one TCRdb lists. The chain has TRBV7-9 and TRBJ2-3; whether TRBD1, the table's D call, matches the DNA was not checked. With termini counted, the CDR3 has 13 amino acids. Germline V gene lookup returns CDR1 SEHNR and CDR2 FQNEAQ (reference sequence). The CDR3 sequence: CASSLGGGEPHFG.

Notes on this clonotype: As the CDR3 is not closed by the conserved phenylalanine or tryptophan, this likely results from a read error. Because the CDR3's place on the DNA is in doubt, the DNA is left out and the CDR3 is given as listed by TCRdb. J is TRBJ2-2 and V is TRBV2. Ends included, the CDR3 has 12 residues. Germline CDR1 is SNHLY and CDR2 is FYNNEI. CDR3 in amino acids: CASSDVPGEMFY.

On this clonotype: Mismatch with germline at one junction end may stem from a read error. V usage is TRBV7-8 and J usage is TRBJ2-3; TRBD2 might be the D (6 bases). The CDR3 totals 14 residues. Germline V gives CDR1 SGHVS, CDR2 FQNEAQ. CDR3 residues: CASSLAGGREAQYF. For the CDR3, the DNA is TGTGCCAGCAGCTTAGCGGGAGGTCGCGAAGCGCAGTACTTT.

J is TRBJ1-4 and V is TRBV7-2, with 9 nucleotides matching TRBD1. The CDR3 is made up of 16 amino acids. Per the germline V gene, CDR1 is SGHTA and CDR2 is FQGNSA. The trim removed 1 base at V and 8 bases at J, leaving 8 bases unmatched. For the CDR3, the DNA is TGTGCCAGCAGCTTAGTCGACAGGGGGGGCAGGGAAAAACTGTTTTTT. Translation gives CASSLVDRGGREKLFF.

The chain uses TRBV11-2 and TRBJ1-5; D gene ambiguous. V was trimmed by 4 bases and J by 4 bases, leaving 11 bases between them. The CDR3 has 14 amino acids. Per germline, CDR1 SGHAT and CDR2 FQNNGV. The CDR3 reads CASSWWYRNQPQHF. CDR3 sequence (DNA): TGTGCCAGCAGCTGGTGGTATAGGAATCAGCCCCAGCATTTT.

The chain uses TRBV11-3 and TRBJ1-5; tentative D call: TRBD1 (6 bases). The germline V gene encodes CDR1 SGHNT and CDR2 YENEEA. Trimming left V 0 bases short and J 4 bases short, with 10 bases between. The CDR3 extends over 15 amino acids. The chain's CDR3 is CASSLEPTGNQPQHF. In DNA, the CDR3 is TGTGCCAGCAGCTTAGAGCCGACAGGAAATCAGCCCCAGCATTTT.